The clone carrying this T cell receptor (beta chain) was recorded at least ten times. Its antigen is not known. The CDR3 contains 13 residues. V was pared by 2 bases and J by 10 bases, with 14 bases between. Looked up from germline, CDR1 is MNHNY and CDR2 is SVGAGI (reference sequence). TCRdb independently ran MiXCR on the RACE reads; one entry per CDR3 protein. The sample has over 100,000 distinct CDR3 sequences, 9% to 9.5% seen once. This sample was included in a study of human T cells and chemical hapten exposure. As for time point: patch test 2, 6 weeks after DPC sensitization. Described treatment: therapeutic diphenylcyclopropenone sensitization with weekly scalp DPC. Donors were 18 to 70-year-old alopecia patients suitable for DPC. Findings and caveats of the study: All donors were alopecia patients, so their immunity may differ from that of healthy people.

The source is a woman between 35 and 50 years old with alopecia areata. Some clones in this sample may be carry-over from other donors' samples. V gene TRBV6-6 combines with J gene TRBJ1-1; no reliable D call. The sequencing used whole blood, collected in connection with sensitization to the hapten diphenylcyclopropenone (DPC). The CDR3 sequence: CASSYNQVVGAFF. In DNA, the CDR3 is TGTGCCAGCAGTTACAACCAGGTCGTAGGAGCTTTCTTT.